This T cell receptor (beta chain) came from a study of graft-versus-host responses after intestinal transplantation. Turning to the study itself: Each transplant was multivisceral, liver-intestinal, or isolated intestinal. All recipients were given anti-thymocyte globulin induction, and tacrolimus and steroids were then administered for roughly three years. The study's findings and limits: Marrow from the recipient contained GvH clones, some of which had appeared first in ileum or blood.

Of note for this clone: Its antigen is not identified.

Germline V gives CDR1 MDHEN, CDR2 SYDVKM. V was cut by 3 bases and J by 8 bases, with 13 bases left in between. The CDR3 spans 13 residues. Profiling relied on immunoSEQ multiplex PCR, and the TCRdb table lists in-frame clones only, not all of them. The sample holds 80,000 to 100,000 clones, about 93% seen once. The receptor comes from a human donor who received an intestinal transplant. The chain recombines TRBV28 with TRBJ1-2, with unresolved D. The sample was unstimulated CD4+ T cells sorted from spleen or lymph node cells, taken before intestinal transplant. In DNA, the CDR3 is TGTGCCAGCAGTTTCGCCACTTGGAGCGGCTACACCTTC. Protein sequence: CASSFATWSGYTF.